These T cell receptor beta chains were read from a single sample in a study of cytomegalovirus exposure and HLA in healthy donors. Profiling relied on immunoSEQ multiplex PCR, and the TCRdb table lists in-frame clones only, not all of them. The data show about 250,000 clones, roughly 87% seen once. Input material: PBMCs. The origin of the receptors is a man aged 18 to 35 in good health and CMV-seropositive. The CDR3 runs from the conserved cysteine through the conserved F or W. D genes are given only for firm matches. Clone size appears in some rows only: once, few, many, or a class for an expanded clone.

cdr3_aa	cdr3_nt	clone_size	v_call	j_call	d_call
CSVEKQVQYGYTF	TGCAGCGTTGAGAAACAGGTCCAATATGGCTACACCTTC	.	TRBV29-1	TRBJ1-2	.
CASSDGPGSSYNEQFF	TGTGCCAGCAGTGATGGTCCGGGGAGCTCCTACAATGAGCAGTTCTTC	once	TRBV25-1	TRBJ2-1	.
CASSPSAGVFSEAFF	TGTGCCAGCAGCCCTTCAGCAGGGGTCTTCTCTGAAGCTTTCTTT	.	TRBV7-3	TRBJ1-1	.
CASSLYKGASEAFF	TGTGCCAGCAGTTTATATAAGGGGGCCTCTGAAGCTTTCTTT	.	TRBV27	TRBJ1-1	TRBD1
CASSGDRGYEQYF	TGCGCCAGCAGCGGGGACAGGGGCTACGAGCAGTACTTC	.	TRBV4-1	TRBJ2-7	TRBD1
CASSRQRRGEAEAFF	TGTGCCAGCAGCCGGCAGCGAAGGGGCGAGGCTGAAGCTTTCTTT	.	TRBV27	TRBJ1-1	.
CASSHPGQGNTGELFF	TGTGCCAGCAGCCACCCGGGACAGGGGAACACCGGGGAGCTGTTTTTT	.	TRBV9	TRBJ2-2	TRBD1
CASSSRGGGIYEQYF	TGTGCCAGCTCGTCCCGTGGAGGGGGGATCTACGAGCAGTACTTC	.	TRBV6-1	TRBJ2-7	.
CASSLRQGDYGYTF	TGTGCCAGCAGCTTGCGACAGGGTGACTATGGCTACACCTTC	.	TRBV5-4	TRBJ1-2	TRBD1
CASRGLDTGTKTYNEQFF	TGTGCCAGCCGTGGATTGGATACCGGGACGAAAACCTACAATGAGCAGTTCTTC	.	TRBV6-1	TRBJ2-1	.
CASSPDSRRETQYF	TGCGCCAGCAGCCCGGACAGCCGAAGGGAGACCCAGTACTTC	.	TRBV4-1	TRBJ2-5	.
CASFIGQMGGEQYF	TGTGCCAGTTTTATCGGCCAGATGGGTGGCGAGCAGTACTTC	.	TRBV18	TRBJ2-7	.
CASSTGLGNTEAFF	TGTGCCAGCAGTACAGGGTTGGGGAACACTGAAGCTTTCTTT	.	TRBV2	TRBJ1-1	.
CASSESSVSSYEQYF	TGCGCCAGCAGTGAGTCGTCTGTTTCTTCCTACGAGCAGTACTTC	medium-sized	TRBV10-1	TRBJ2-7	.
CAWSVLRGHNEQYF	TGTGCCTGGAGTGTACTCAGGGGGCACAACGAGCAGTACTTC	.	TRBV30	TRBJ2-7	TRBD1
CASSPTGRNEQFF	TGTGCCAGCAGCCCGACAGGGAGGAATGAGCAGTTCTTC	once	TRBV7-2	TRBJ2-1	.
CATSRDQGYDQPQHF	TGTGCCACCAGCAGAGATCAAGGGTACGATCAGCCCCAGCATTTT	.	TRBV15	TRBJ1-5	.
CASSGEEGNQPQHF	TGTGCCAGTAGCGGCGAGGAGGGTAATCAGCCCCAGCATTTT	.	TRBV19	TRBJ1-5	.
CASTPGQYTEAFF	TGTGCCAGCACCCCGGGACAATACACTGAAGCTTTCTTT	.	TRBV28	TRBJ1-1	.
CASSLSAVRNQPQHF	TGTGCCAGCAGTTTAAGTGCCGTCCGTAATCAGCCCCAGCATTTT	.	TRBV27	TRBJ1-5	.
CASTYTSGGYNEQFF	TGTGCCAGCACTTACACTAGCGGGGGCTACAATGAGCAGTTCTTC	.	TRBV6-6	TRBJ2-1	TRBD2
CASSSGGTEAFF	TGTGCCAGCAGCTCCGGGGGAACTGAAGCTTTCTTT	.	TRBV28	TRBJ1-1	.
CASNGQDSYEQYF	TGTGCCAGCAACGGACAGGACTCCTACGAGCAGTACTTC	.	TRBV2	TRBJ2-7	TRBD1
CASSLGTEGNIQYF	TGCGCCAGCAGCCTCGGGACAGAGGGAAACATTCAGTACTTC	.	TRBV5-1	TRBJ2-4	TRBD1
CATLSSYNEQFF	TGTGCCACCCTTAGCTCCTACAATGAGCAGTTCTTC	.	TRBV28	TRBJ2-1	.
CASSFDRGQITTEAFF	TGTGCCAGCAGTTTCGACAGGGGGCAAATTACCACTGAAGCTTTCTTT	.	TRBV27	TRBJ1-1	TRBD1
CATSLGPSGDTEAFF	TGTGCCACAAGTTTGGGTCCCTCCGGGGACACTGAAGCTTTCTTT	.	TRBV10-3	TRBJ1-1	.
CASSGHGTLNTGELFF	TGCGCCAGCAGCGGGCACGGGACTCTCAACACCGGGGAGCTGTTTTTT	.	TRBV5-1	TRBJ2-2	.